The 19 T cell receptor beta chains below were found in one sample sequenced in a study of blood T cells in healthy people across ages. A second PCR, run for about 7 to 12 cycles, used a sample-barcoded 5' primer plus a J-beta primer mix. TCRdb itself ran the 5' RACE reads through MiXCR, one entry per CDR3 protein. Among around 1,900,000 distinct CDR3 sequences, approximately 40% were seen once, and the ten largest hold about 23%. The sequencing input was blood. The receptors come from a human donor in good health.

The chain links TRBV7-2 to TRBJ2-4; D is unclear. V shed 1 base and J shed 13 bases, with 20 bases lying between them. The germline V gene has CDR1 SGHTA and CDR2 FQGNSA. This CDR3 is 15 amino acids long. CDR3 amino acids: CASSLEFDPVYGQYF. For the CDR3, the DNA is TGTGCCAGCAGCTTAGAGTTCGACCCCGTATACGGGCAGTACTTC.

The chain recombines TRBV20-1 with TRBJ1-2; tentatively, D is TRBD1 (6 bases). V was cut by 1 base and J by 8 bases, with 20 bases left in between. CDR1 and CDR2 from the germline V gene are DFQATT and SNEGSKA (reference sequence). The CDR3 consists of 15 residues. DNA for the CDR3: TGCAGTGCTAGAGCTTTAGCACAGGGTCCCCTCGGCTACACCTTC. Encoded protein: CSARALAQGPLGYTF.

The V call is TRBV7-2, the J call TRBJ2-6; TRBD1 matches at 7 bases. Germline V gene lookup returns CDR1 SGHTA and CDR2 FQGNSA. Trimming cost V 2 bases and J 4 bases; bases outside gene matches: 8. The CDR3 spans 17 residues. CDR3 protein: CASSLWPGGTGANVLTF. CDR3 sequence (DNA): TGTGCCAGCAGCTTATGGCCAGGGGGTACGGGGGCCAACGTCCTGACTTTC.

The chain carries TRBV2 and TRBJ2-1, with D possibly TRBD2 on 6 matching bases. Germline V lookup: CDR1 SNHLY, CDR2 FYNNEI. CDR3 size: 13 residues. Trimming pared 7 bases from V and 4 bases from J, leaving 11 bases between. Here the CDR3 reads CASMVSGYNEQFF. CDR3 DNA: TGTGCCAGCATGGTTAGCGGATACAATGAGCAGTTCTTC.

The V call is TRBV20-1, the J call TRBJ1-5, with a possible D match to TRBD1 (6 bases). The CDR3 runs to 14 residues. Trimming stripped 7 bases from V and 11 bases from J, with 24 bases between. Germline assignment: CDR1 DFQATT and CDR2 SNEGSKA (reference sequence). In nucleotides, the CDR3 is TGCAGTGAGCTGGGGGGGCAAATACAAGAGACCCAGCATTTT. This gives the protein CSELGGQIQETQHF.

This clonotype has a handful of counts. The chain uses TRBV29-1 and TRBJ1-1; D remains ambiguous. The CDR3 has 14 residues. The V end was cut by 2 bases, the J end by 8 bases, with 18 bases between. From germline, CDR1 is SQVTM and CDR2 ANQGSEA. As DNA, the CDR3 is TGCAGCGTTGAAATGGCCGGGGAAGGGCAGGAAGCTTTCTTT. Encoded protein: CSVEMAGEGQEAFF.

This clonotype has more than one count but fewer than ten. V is TRBV5-1 and J is TRBJ2-2; 7 bases agree with TRBD1. Per the germline V gene, CDR1 is SGHRS and CDR2 is YFSETQ. V lost 2 bases to trimming and J lost 4 bases; unmatched junction nucleotides: 5. This CDR3 has 15 amino acids. The CDR3 coding sequence is TGCGCCAGCAGCTTACAGGGGTCTGGCACCGGGGAGCTGTTTTTT. As protein: CASSLQGSGTGELFF.

The table lists this clonotype with a few counts. This sequence joins TRBV12-3 or TRBV12-4 and TRBJ1-5; no clear D. The V and J ends lost 6 bases and 7 bases respectively, with 16 bases between them. The length of the CDR3 is 14 residues. The CDR3 region is CASSSHADGQPQHF. DNA for the CDR3: TGTGCCAGCAGCTCTCACGCCGATGGCCAGCCCCAGCATTTT.

The CDR3 nucleotides are TGTGCCAGCAGCCCCGCAGGGGATGAGCAGTACTTC. Translated: CASSPAGDEQYF. The V and J genes are TRBV12-3 or TRBV12-4 and TRBJ2-7; possibly TRBD1 for D (6 bases). This CDR3 spans 12 amino acids. V lost 6 bases and J lost 7, with 13 bases in between.

The CDR3 is CASSAANGETQYF. CDR3 nucleotide sequence: TGTGCCAGCAGTGCCGCGAACGGGGAGACCCAGTACTTC. The rearrangement uses TRBV12-3 or TRBV12-4 and TRBJ2-7; D gene unclear. The DNA matches TRBJ2-5 better at its end, which makes the J call doubtful. This CDR3 has 13 residues.

This clonotype was seen a few times. The rearrangement joins TRBV25-1 to TRBJ2-1; 10 bases are shared with TRBD2. Trimming at V came to 6 bases and at J to 8 bases, leaving 13 bases not matched to a gene. Looked up from germline, CDR1 is MGHDK and CDR2 is SYGVNS. The CDR3 runs to 16 residues. The CDR3 nucleotides are TGTGCCAGCAGATATCTAGGAGCGGGGGGGAATTATGAGCAGTTCTTC. Translation gives CASRYLGAGGNYEQFF.

This chain uses TRBV5-1 with TRBJ2-7; possibly TRBD1 for D (5 bases). Germline lookup yields CDR1 SGHRS and CDR2 YFSETQ. The CDR3 sequence is 14 residues long. V lost 7 bases to trimming and J lost 5 bases, with 19 bases between them. The chain's CDR3 is CASSLRVGVHEQYF. CDR3 DNA: TGCGCCAGCTCCCTCAGGGTTGGGGTCCACGAGCAGTACTTC.

A word on this clonotype: A much larger clone sits a single nucleotide away, making a read error possible. The chain employs TRBV11-2 and TRBJ2-3; TRBD1 is a possible D gene (6 bases). The CDR3 length is 15 residues. The germline V gene encodes CDR1 SGHAT and CDR2 FQNNGV. V was pared by 7 bases and J by 2 bases, with 16 bases between. The CDR3 loop is CASNLWTEHTDTQYF. DNA of the CDR3: TGTGCCAGCAACCTATGGACAGAACACACAGATACGCAGTATTTT.

This chain joins TRBV4-1 and TRBJ2-7; unclear D gene. The assigned J gene may be wrong: the sequence end matches TRBJ2-5 better. Per germline, CDR1 MGHRA and CDR2 YSYEKL. The CDR3 totals 13 residues. This CDR3 reads CASSQNVDETQYF. The DNA of the CDR3 is TGCGCCAGCAGCCAAAATGTCGATGAGACCCAGTACTTC.

In this sample, this clonotype turned up many times. The chain carries TRBV29-1 and TRBJ2-7; TRBD2 matches 9 bases. V was clipped by 7 bases and J by 2 bases; unmatched bases: 9. The germline V gene has CDR1 SQVTM and CDR2 ANQGSEA. The CDR3 is 14 amino acids. The CDR3 is CSASTSGATYEQYF. The CDR3 bases are TGCAGCGCCTCGACTAGCGGAGCTACCTACGAGCAGTACTTC.

This clonotype showed up many times. A much larger clone differs by one base, so this may be a read error. V usage is TRBV7-3 and J usage is TRBJ2-6, with a tentative D call TRBD1 (5 bases). CDR1 SGHTA and CDR2 FQGTGA come from the germline V gene. The CDR3 loop spans 12 amino acids. CDR3 in DNA: TGTGCCAGCAGCTCTGGGGCCAACGTCCGGACTTTC. It encodes CASSSGANVRTF.

V usage is TRBV28 and J usage is TRBJ1-4; D gene uncertain. The CDR3 spans 14 residues. Germline V gene lookup returns CDR1 MDHEN and CDR2 SYDVKM. Trimming shortened V by 5 bases and J by 8 bases, and 15 bases separated the two germline ends. The CDR3 DNA is TGTGCCAGCAGTCCTCACGGAAGGGTGGAAAAACTGTTTTTT. Its protein product is CASSPHGRVEKLFF.

This chain connects TRBV7-2 to TRBJ1-5; TRBD1 is a possible D gene (6 bases). The CDR3 runs to 17 residues. V was trimmed by 5 bases and J by 5 bases, leaving 22 bases between them. CDR1 is SGHTA, CDR2 FQGNSA, per germline. The CDR3 sequence is CASSLSRGGGPYQPQHF. The CDR3 DNA reads TGTGCCAGCAGCCTTTCAAGGGGGGGCGGACCTTATCAGCCCCAGCATTTT.

This clonotype has more than one count but fewer than ten. This chain connects TRBV7-9 to TRBJ2-7; D ambiguous. Looked up from germline, CDR1 is SEHNR and CDR2 is FQNEAQ (reference sequence). The CDR3 is 14 residues long. Trimming took 6 bases from V and 1 from J, leaving 13 bases between them. The CDR3 reads CASRAGSLSYEQYF. CDR3 nucleotide sequence: TGTGCCAGCAGAGCCGGGTCGTTATCCTACGAGCAGTACTTC. Full variable domain (remainder filled in from reference TRBV7-9 and TRBJ2-7): DTGVSQNPRHKITKRGQNVTFRCDPISEHNRLYWYRQTLGQGPEFLTYFQNEAQLEKSRLLSDRFSAERPKGSFSTLEIQRTEQGDSAMYLCASRAGSLSYEQYFGPGTRLTVT.